The entry that follows covers one T cell receptor (beta chain) sequence. Its antigen is unknown. The data originate from a study of monozygotic twins with inflammatory bowel disease (dated by TCRdb to 2018 to 2020). At the level of the whole study: A total of roughly 28 monozygotic twin pairs were included in the full study, comprising nine German pairs (four IBD-concordant, five IBD-discordant) and 19 IBD-discordant Danish pairs. Within discordant pairs, disease-associated traits were sought mainly by comparing IBD patients with their genetically identical healthy co-twins. Each individual had, on average, about 151 000 unique TCRalpha sequences and 181 000 unique TCRbeta sequences available for analysis.

CDR1 is given as SGHVS and CDR2 as FQNEAQ, both from the germline V gene. Including cysteine and phenylalanine, the CDR3 has 13 amino acids. No coding sequence is recorded. The full study reports these points: Repertoire similarity did not differ between concordant and discordant twins, which could be due to limited statistical power. Different T cell subtypes could not be distinguished in the analysis. IBD patients shared fewer clonotypes with other individuals than healthy twins did, most markedly in patients showing signs of disease activity. Differing immunosuppressive treatments among patients may have added background noise and inter-individual variability to the repertoires. Measured by the inverse Simpson index, TCRbeta repertoire diversity was lower in IBD patients than in their healthy co-twins. The results gave no support for a single strong signal or clonotype linked to IBD.

Libraries were constructed by 5' RACE. Preparation of each TCR library used approximately 3.5 ug of total RNA. cDNA was synthesized with SMARTScribe reverse transcriptase in eight separate reactions per sample. During cDNA synthesis, template switching introduced unique molecular identifiers that contained a 6-nucleotide sample barcode. Amplification of TCRalpha and TCRbeta cDNA involved two nested PCRs of approximately 16 and 10 cycles, and each PCR was followed by bead purification. Before amplification, the cDNA was treated with uracil DNA-glycosylase and purified using the QIAquick PCR purification kit. The second PCR added Illumina TruSeq-compatible adapters along with sample-specific barcodes. TapeStation and Qubit were used to check library quality and concentration, and 4 to 6 ng of each library went into the pool. The pooled libraries were sequenced with 2 x 100 bp reads and custom sequencing primers on an Illumina HiSeq2500 single-index Rapid Run. The study's own analysis went as follows. MiGEC version 1.2.6 was used for UMI-based consensus assembly to correct PCR and sequencing errors. MiXCR version 2.1.1 was used to carry out V(D)J alignment, clonotype assembly and CDR3 extraction. To normalise gene usage, clonotype sharing and MAIT/NKT TCR abundance, the analysis used the top 1000, 10 000 and 20 000 clonotypes per sample. After downsampling to 27 000 UMIs, diversity was calculated as the inverse Simpson index using the vegan R package. Paired Mann-Whitney U tests were applied to discordant twin pairs, and Benjamini-Hochberg correction was used for multiple testing. TCRdb reanalyzed the reads, keeping one entry per CDR3 protein sequence and omitting DNA. The V and J calls were not made by the authors but by TCRdb's processing. This sample's table carries about 160,000 distinct CDR3 sequences. Together, the top ten hold 2.8% of the sample.

A roughly 2.7 ml peripheral blood sample was drawn into PAXgene tubes per donor and stored at -80°C. Without T cell sorting, total RNA was isolated from whole blood using the PAXgene blood miRNA kit on an automated QIAcube. Deep TCRalpha and TCRbeta repertoire profiling with unique molecular barcoding was performed on peripheral blood of monozygotic twin pairs concordant or discordant for inflammatory bowel disease. Smoking habits were recorded for all twin pairs, and individuals were classified as current, former or never smokers. The chain links TRBV7-8 with TRBJ2-2. The sample consisted of blood. The TCR comes from a human donor with ulcerative colitis or Crohn's disease, or a healthy co-twin of an affected twin (not recorded which). The CDR3 in this case is CASSGKNTGELFF.